The sequence of this T cell receptor (beta chain) was determined in a study of T-cell reconstitution after alpha-beta-depleted transplantation in children. During its preparation, the TCRbeta library received unique molecular identifiers. MiXCR was run by TCRdb on the PCR reads, yielding one entry per CDR3 protein. The data contain about 540,000 distinct CDR3 sequences, 15% to 20% of them seen just once; the ten biggest clones take up about 3.1%. The table lists this clonotype with a few counts. CDR3 length equals 16 residues. V lost 0 bases and J lost 6; bases outside the gene matches: 5. Germline CDR1 is DFQATT and CDR2 is SNEGSKA (reference sequence).

The TCR originated in a human donor who donated a stem cell graft to a child with acute lymphoblastic leukemia. Specimen: PBMCs from the stem cell graft donor, collected from the stem cell graft. V is TRBV20-1 and J is TRBJ2-1; 13 bases line up with TRBD2. CDR3 sequence (DNA): TGCAGTGCTAGAGACTGGACTAGCGGGAGTAGCAATGAGCAGTTCTTC. Translating gives CSARDWTSGSSNEQFF.